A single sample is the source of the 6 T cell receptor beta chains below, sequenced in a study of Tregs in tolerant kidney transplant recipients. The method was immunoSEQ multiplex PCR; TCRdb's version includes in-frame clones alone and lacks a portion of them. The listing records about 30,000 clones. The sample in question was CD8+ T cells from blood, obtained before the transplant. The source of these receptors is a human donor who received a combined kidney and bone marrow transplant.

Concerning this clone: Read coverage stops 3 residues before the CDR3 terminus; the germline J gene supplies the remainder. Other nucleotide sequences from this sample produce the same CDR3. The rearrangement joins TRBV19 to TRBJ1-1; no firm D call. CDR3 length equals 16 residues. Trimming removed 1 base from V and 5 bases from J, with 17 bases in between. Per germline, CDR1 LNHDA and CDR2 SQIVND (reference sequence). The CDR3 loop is CASSIGAGERNTEAFF. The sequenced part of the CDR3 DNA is TGTGCCAGTAGTATAGGGGCCGGGGAGAGGAATACTGAA.

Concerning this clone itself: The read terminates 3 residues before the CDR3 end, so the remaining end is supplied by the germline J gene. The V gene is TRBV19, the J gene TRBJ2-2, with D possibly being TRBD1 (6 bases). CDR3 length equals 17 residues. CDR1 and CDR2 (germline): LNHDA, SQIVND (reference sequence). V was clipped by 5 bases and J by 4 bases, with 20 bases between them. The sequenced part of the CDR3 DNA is TGTGCCAGTAGTCTCCCCTACAGGGCCCCGGGCACCGGGGAG. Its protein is CASSLPYRAPGTGE. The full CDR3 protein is CASSLPYRAPGTGELFF.

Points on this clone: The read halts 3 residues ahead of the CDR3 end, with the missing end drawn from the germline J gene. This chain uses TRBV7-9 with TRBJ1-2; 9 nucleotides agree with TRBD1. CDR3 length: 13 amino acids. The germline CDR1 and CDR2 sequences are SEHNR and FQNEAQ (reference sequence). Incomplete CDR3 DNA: TGTGCCAGCAGCTCGGGACAGGGTGGAGGC. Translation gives CASSSGQGGG. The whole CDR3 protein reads CASSSGQGGGYTF.

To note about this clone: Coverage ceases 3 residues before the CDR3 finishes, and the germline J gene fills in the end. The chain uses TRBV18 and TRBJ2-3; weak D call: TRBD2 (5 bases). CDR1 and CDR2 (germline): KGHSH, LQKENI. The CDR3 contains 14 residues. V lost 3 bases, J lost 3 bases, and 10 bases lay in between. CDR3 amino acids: CASSPKGLTDTQYF. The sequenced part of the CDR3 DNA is TGTGCCAGCTCACCCAAAGGACTTACAGATACG. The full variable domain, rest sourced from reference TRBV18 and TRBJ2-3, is NAGVMQNPRHLVRRRGQEARLRCSPMKGHSHVYWYRQLPEEGLKFMVYLQKENIIDESGMPKERFSAEFPKEGPSILRIQQVVRGDSAAYFCASSPKGLTDTQYFGPGTRLTVL.

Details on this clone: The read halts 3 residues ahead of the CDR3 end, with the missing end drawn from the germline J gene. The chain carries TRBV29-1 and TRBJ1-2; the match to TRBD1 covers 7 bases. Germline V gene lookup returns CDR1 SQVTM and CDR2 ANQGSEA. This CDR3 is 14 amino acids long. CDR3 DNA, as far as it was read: TGCAGCGCTTCCGGGACAGAGAACAGGTGGGGC. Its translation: CSASGTENRWG. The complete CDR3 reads CSASGTENRWGYTF.

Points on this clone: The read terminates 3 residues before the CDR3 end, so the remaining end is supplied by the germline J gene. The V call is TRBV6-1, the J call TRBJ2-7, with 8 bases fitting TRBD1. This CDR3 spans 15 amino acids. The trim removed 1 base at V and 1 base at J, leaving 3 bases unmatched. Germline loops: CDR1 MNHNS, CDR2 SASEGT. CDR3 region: CASSEVGTGSYEQYF. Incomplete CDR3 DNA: TGTGCCAGCAGTGAAGTTGGGACAGGATCCTACGAG.